The 14 T cell receptor beta chains reported below all come from one sample, sequenced in a study of Ad26.COV2.S vaccination and SARS-CoV-2 variants. Treatment specified: some 19 received Ad26.COV2.S at low or high dose, single or two shots; about five received placebo; per-sample allocation not given. Following the first vaccine or placebo injection, samples were taken on day 63. The protocol was immunoSEQ multiplex PCR, while the TCRdb copy is restricted to in-frame clones and leaves out a portion. Of 360,000 or so clones in the sample, roughly 90% were seen once. The sequencing here drew on peripheral blood, taken in a trial of Ad26.COV2.S vaccine versus placebo. Receptors originate from a person aged 18-65 years who received the Ad26.COV2.S COVID-19 vaccine or a placebo.

V is TRBV19 and J is TRBJ2-7; 13 nucleotides match TRBD2. This CDR3 comprises 16 residues. V shed 1 base and J 6 bases; nucleotides not matched to a gene: 6. Germline V CDR1 and CDR2: LNHDA, SQIVND (reference sequence). CDR3 in amino acids: CASSIVGTSGNIEQYF. The CDR3 DNA is TGTGCCAGTAGTATAGTCGGGACTAGCGGGAATATCGAGCAGTACTTC.

V and J are TRBV5-1 and TRBJ2-7, with 10 bases that match TRBD2. The CDR3 is 14 residues long. The V gene's germline CDR1 is SGHRS and CDR2 YFSETQ. J gave up 3 bases and V 8 bases, and 8 bases lay outside the gene matches. The CDR3 loop reads CASSPSGRNYEQYF. For the CDR3, the DNA is TGCGCCAGTTCGCCTAGCGGGAGAAACTACGAGCAGTACTTC.

The chain couples TRBV7-9 to TRBJ2-1; D ambiguous. Germline V gene data show CDR1 as SEHNR and CDR2 as FQNEAQ (reference sequence). Between the trimmed V and J ends, which lost 3 bases and 1 base, there was a span of 7 bases. The CDR3 spans 14 residues. The DNA for the CDR3 is TGTGCCAGCAGCTTGGACCGTTCCTACAATGAGCAGTTCTTC. This translates into CASSLDRSYNEQFF.

V usage is TRBV6-5 and J usage is TRBJ1-3; maybe TRBD1 (5 bases). Trimming pared 0 bases from V and 6 bases from J, leaving 9 bases between. This CDR3 comprises 14 residues. Looked up from germline, CDR1 is MNHEY and CDR2 is SVGAGI. The CDR3 coding sequence is TGTGCCAGCAGTTACTCGAGAGGGGTAAACACCATATATTTT. Its translation: CASSYSRGVNTIYF.

The CDR3, as DNA: TGTGCCTGGAGTGTAAACAGGGGGCATGGCTACACCTTC. As protein: CAWSVNRGHGYTF. This chain uses TRBV30 with TRBJ1-2; 9 bases align to TRBD1. With 0 bases clipped from V and 6 bases from J, the junction kept 2 bases outside the gene matches. The CDR3 covers 13 residues. From germline, CDR1 is GTSNPN and CDR2 SVGIG (reference sequence). The whole variable domain, remainder taken from reference TRBV30 and TRBJ1-2, is SQTIHQWPATLVQPVGSPLSLECTVEGTSNPNLYWYRQAAGRGLQLLFYSVGIGQISSEVPQNLSASRPQDRQFILSSKKLLLSDSGFYLCAWSVNRGHGYTFGSGTRLTVV.

This chain uses TRBV27 with TRBJ2-1; D is ambiguous. The V end was cut by 3 bases, the J end by 7 bases, with 10 bases between. Germline-derived CDR1 and CDR2 are MNHEY and SMNVEV (reference sequence). The CDR3 has 13 residues. The CDR3 region is CASSLSVLNEQFF. CDR3 nucleotides: TGTGCCAGCAGTTTGTCGGTGTTAAATGAGCAGTTCTTC.

The J gene is TRBJ1-2, the V gene TRBV18, with 8 nucleotides matching TRBD1. Germline V lookup: CDR1 KGHSH, CDR2 LQKENI. Trimming cost V 2 bases and J 2 bases; bases outside gene matches: 13. The CDR3 sequence is 18 residues long. The CDR3 protein is CASSPYMAGGGLNYGYTF. CDR3 nucleotides: TGTGCCAGCTCACCATATATGGCAGGGGGCGGACTAAACTATGGCTACACCTTC.

The genes are TRBV6-1 and TRBJ1-3; possible D gene TRBD1, 5 bases. From germline, CDR1 is MNHNS and CDR2 SASEGT. V was pared by 6 bases and J by 4 bases, with 16 bases between. The CDR3 extends over 15 amino acids. CDR3 in amino acids: CASSHSTGVGNTIYF. Here the CDR3 DNA reads TGTGCCAGCAGCCACTCGACGGGGGTAGGAAACACCATATATTTT.

CDR3 amino acids: CATTDGWNTEAFF. Here the CDR3 DNA reads TGTGCCACCACCGACGGATGGAACACTGAAGCTTTCTTT. The chain combines TRBV10-3 with TRBJ1-1; D unresolved. In germline, CDR1 is ENHRY, CDR2 SYGVKD. Deletions cut 10 bases from V and 1 base from J, with 13 bases between. This CDR3 has 13 amino acids.

In this sample, this clone turned up once. The chain carries TRBV9 and TRBJ2-5, with D possibly being TRBD2 (6 bases). Germline-derived CDR1 and CDR2 are SGDLS and YYNGEE. V dropped 4 bases and J dropped 4 bases, with 14 bases sitting between them. The CDR3 spans 14 residues. For the CDR3, the DNA is TGTGCCAGCAGCCCCGGGACTGGCGGAGAGACCCAGTACTTC. The encoded protein is CASSPGTGGETQYF.

The rearrangement links TRBV5-6 to TRBJ2-7; no definite D call. V shed 4 bases and J shed 0 bases, with 11 bases lying between them. Per the germline V gene, CDR1 is SGHDT and CDR2 is YYEEEE. This CDR3 has 14 amino acids. The CDR3 DNA is TGTGCCAGCAGCCCGGACCTGAGCTCCTACGAGCAGTACTTC. This sequence encodes CASSPDLSSYEQYF.

The chain combines TRBV3-1 (or the pseudogene TRBV3-2) with TRBJ1-4; TRBD1 matches 7 bases. Germline values: CDR1 LGHDT, CDR2 YNNKEL (reference sequence). Losses at the gene ends were 4 bases for V and 5 bases for J; bases not matched to a gene: 10. The CDR3 is 16 amino acids. CDR3 protein: CASSPPGGRLNEKLFF. CDR3 in DNA: TGTGCCAGCAGCCCCCCAGGGGGGCGACTCAATGAAAAACTGTTTTTT.

The chain joins TRBV10-2 to TRBJ2-3; no clear D. This CDR3 has 15 amino acids. The germline V gene has CDR1 WSHSY and CDR2 SAAADI. The V end lost 6 bases, the J end lost 4 bases, and 17 bases lay between the germline ends. CDR3 sequence: CASSPPPLDSDTQYF. The CDR3 coding sequence is TGCGCCAGCAGCCCACCCCCCCTAGATTCAGATACGCAGTATTTT.

This chain uses TRBV4-1 with TRBJ2-7; 9 positions agree with TRBD2. This CDR3 has 17 amino acids. Losses at the gene ends were 0 bases for V and 2 bases for J; bases not matched to a gene: 8. CDR1 is MGHRA and CDR2 is YSYEKL in the germline V gene. The CDR3 reads CASSQDGLAGHPYEQYF. The CDR3 coding sequence is TGCGCCAGCAGCCAAGATGGGCTAGCGGGACACCCCTACGAGCAGTACTTC.